The T cell receptor beta chain under discussion was sequenced for a study of blood T cells in healthy people across ages. Study as a whole: With template switching, about one barcoded beta molecule was captured per two T cells.

The authors drew around 9.3 milliliters of peripheral blood from each donor. Isolation per sample recovered at least 7 million PBMCs. Next came a second PCR, run for about 7 to 12 cycles, which used a sample-barcoded 5' primer along with a J-beta primer mix. Each cDNA molecule was tagged by a template-switch adaptor with 12 random nucleotides. Via MiXCR, TCRdb re-called the 5' RACE reads, giving one row per CDR3 protein. The sample contains about 1.5 million distinct CDR3 sequences, roughly 43% of which appear only once. The specimen was blood. The receptor was derived from a young woman in good health.

The CDR3 bases are TGTGCCACCAACCCGGTGGGAGCGTTTACTGAAGCTTTCTTT. Translation: CATNPVGAFTEAFF. The chain carries TRBV6-5 and TRBJ1-1; D ambiguous. Trimming stripped 10 bases from V and 5 bases from J, with 20 bases between. The germline CDR1 and CDR2 sequences are MNHEY and SVGAGI. The CDR3 is 14 amino acids.